At least ten counts were recorded for the clone carrying this T cell receptor (beta chain). Its antigen is not identified. Germline V gives CDR1 SGHAT, CDR2 FQNNGV. V shed 5 bases and J shed 3 bases, with 14 bases lying between them. This CDR3 comprises 14 residues. This entry comes from a study of T cells in Graves' hyperthyroidism and ophthalmopathy. Whole-study results and caveats: Clonotypes that were expanded in thyroid above 0.001 mostly appeared in blood too. Ophthalmopathy prediction by the model preceded onset by a median approximately six months.

Patients having uncontrolled infection, another autoimmune disease, pregnancy or lactation were not included. RNA transcripts were the template for amplifying TCR beta CDR3 regions. The HTBI primer set drove a first-round RT-PCR of the TCR CDR3. TCRdb re-analysed the multiplex PCR reads in MiXCR, keeping a single row per CDR3 protein. The sample holds some 570,000 distinct CDR3 sequences, 11% to 15% seen once. Sequenced sample: blood. This TCR was sampled from a woman in her late teens or twenties with Graves' ophthalmopathy. The chain employs TRBV11-2 and TRBJ2-7, with D tentatively TRBD1 (5 bases). The CDR3 region is CASSPGRLVYEQYF. The CDR3 nucleotides read TGTGCCAGCAGCCCAGGGCGGCTGGTCTACGAGCAGTACTTC.